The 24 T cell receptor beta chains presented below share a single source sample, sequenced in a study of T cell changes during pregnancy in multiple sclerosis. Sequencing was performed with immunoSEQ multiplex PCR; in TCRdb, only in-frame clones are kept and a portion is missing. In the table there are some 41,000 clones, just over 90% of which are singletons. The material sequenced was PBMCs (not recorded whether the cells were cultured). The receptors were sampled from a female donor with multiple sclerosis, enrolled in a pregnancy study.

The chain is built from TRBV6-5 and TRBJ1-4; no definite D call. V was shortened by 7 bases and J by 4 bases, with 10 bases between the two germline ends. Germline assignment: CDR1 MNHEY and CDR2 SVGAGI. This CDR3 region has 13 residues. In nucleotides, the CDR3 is TGTGCCAGCATGAACGGGGTTAATGAAAAACTGTTTTTT. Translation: CASMNGVNEKLFF.

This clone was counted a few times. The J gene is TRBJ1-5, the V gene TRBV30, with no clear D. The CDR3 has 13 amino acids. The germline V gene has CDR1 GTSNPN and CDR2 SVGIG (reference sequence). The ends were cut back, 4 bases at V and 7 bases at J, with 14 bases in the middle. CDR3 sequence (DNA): TGTGCCTGGAAGTCCGGGGAGGGCCAGCCCCAGCATTTT. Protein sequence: CAWKSGEGQPQHF. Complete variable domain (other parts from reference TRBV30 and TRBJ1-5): SQTIHQWPATLVQPVGSPLSLECTVEGTSNPNLYWYRQAAGRGLQLLFYSVGIGQISSEVPQNLSASRPQDRQFILSSKKLLLSDSGFYLCAWKSGEGQPQHFGDGTRLSIL.

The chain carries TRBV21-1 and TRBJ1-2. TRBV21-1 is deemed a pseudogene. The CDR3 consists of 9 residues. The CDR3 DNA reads TGTGCCAGCAAAAGGGGCTACACCTTC. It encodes CASKRGYTF.

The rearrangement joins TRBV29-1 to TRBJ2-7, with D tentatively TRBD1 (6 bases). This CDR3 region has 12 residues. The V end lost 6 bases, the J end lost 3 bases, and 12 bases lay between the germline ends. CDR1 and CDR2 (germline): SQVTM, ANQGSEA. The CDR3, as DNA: TGCAGCGTACAGGGATCATTCTACGAGCAGTACTTC. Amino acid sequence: CSVQGSFYEQYF.

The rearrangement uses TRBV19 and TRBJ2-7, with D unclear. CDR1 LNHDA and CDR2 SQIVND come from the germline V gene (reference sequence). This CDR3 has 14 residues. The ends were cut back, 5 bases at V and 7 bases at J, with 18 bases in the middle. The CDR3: CASSLGRMLGEQYF. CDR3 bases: TGTGCCAGTAGTCTCGGACGGATGCTAGGGGAGCAGTACTTC. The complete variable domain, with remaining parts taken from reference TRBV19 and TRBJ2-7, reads DGGITQSPKYLFRKEGQNVTLSCEQNLNHDAMYWYRQDPGQGLRLIYYSQIVNDFQKGDIAEGYSVSREKKESFPLTVTSAQKNPTAFYLCASSLGRMLGEQYFGPGTRLTVT.

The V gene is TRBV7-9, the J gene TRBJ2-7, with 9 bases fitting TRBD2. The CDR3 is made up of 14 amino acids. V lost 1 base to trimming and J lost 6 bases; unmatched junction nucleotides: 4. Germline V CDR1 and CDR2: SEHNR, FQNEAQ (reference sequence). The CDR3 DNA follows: TGTGCCAGCAGCTTAGTAGCGGGAGAGGGCGAGCAGTACTTC. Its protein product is CASSLVAGEGEQYF.

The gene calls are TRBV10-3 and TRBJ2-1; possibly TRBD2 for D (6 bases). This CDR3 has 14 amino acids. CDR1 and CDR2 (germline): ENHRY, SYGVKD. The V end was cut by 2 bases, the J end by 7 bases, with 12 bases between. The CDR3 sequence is CAISEAGRINEQFF. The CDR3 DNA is TGTGCCATCAGTGAGGCGGGACGCATAAATGAGCAGTTCTTC.

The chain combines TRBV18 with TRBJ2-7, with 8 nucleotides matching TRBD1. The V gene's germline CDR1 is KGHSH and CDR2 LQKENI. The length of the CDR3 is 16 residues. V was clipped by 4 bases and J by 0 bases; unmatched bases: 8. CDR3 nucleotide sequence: TGTGCCAGCTCACAACGGACAGGGAAGGGCTCCTACGAGCAGTACTTC. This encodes CASSQRTGKGSYEQYF.

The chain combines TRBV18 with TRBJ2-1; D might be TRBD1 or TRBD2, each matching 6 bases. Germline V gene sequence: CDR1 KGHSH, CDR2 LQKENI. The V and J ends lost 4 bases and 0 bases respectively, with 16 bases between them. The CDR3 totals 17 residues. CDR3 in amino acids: CASSRRGDLSSYNEQFF. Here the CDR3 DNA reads TGTGCCAGCTCACGGAGGGGGGACCTTAGCTCCTACAATGAGCAGTTCTTC.

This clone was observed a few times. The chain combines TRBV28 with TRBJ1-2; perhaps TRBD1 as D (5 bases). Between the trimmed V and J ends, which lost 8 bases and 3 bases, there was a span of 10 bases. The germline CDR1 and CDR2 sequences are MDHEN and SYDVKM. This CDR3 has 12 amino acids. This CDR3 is CASGTGDYGYTF. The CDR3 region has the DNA TGTGCCAGCGGAACAGGTGACTATGGCTACACCTTC.

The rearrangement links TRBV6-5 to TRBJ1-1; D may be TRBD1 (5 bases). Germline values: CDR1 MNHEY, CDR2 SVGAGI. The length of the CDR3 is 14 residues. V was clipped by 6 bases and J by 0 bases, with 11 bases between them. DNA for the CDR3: TGTGCCAGCAGACCGACAGAAATGAACACTGAAGCTTTCTTT. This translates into CASRPTEMNTEAFF.

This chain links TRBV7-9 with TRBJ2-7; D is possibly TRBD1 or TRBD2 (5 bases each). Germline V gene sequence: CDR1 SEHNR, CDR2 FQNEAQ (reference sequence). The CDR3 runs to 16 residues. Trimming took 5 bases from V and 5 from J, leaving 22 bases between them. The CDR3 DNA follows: TGTGCCAGCAGCCAAACCACCCCACGGGGACCCCACGAGCAGTACTTC. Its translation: CASSQTTPRGPHEQYF.

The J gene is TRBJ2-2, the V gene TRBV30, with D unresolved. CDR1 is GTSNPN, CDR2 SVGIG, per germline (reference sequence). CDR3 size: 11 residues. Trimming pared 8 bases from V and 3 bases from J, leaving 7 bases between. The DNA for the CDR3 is TGTGCCCTACGGGACACCGGGGAGCTGTTTTTT. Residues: CALRDTGELFF.

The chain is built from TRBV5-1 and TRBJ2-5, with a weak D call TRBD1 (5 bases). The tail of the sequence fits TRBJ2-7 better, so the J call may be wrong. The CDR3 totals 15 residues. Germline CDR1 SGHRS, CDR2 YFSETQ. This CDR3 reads CASSLETGVLYEQYF. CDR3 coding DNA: TGCGCCAGCAGCTTGGAAACAGGAGTGTTGTACGAGCAGTACTTC.

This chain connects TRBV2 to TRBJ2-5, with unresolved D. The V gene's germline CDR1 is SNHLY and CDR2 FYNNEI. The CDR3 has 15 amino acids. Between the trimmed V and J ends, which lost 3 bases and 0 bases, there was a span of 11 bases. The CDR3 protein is CASSDLQRDQETQYF. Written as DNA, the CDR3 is TGTGCCAGCAGTGACCTTCAGAGAGACCAAGAGACCCAGTACTTC. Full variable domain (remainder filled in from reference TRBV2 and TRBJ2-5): EPEVTQTPSHQVTQMGQEVILRCVPISNHLYFYWYRQILGQKVEFLVSFYNNEISEKSEIFDDQFSVERPDGSNFTLKIRSTKLEDSAMYFCASSDLQRDQETQYFGPGTRLLVL.

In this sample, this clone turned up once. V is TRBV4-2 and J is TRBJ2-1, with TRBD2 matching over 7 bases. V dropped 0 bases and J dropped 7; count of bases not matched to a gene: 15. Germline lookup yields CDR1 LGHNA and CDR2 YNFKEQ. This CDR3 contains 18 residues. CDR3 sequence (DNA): TGTGCCAGCAGCCAAGATCAAGCGGGACCAGGCCGTAGAAATGAGCAGTTCTTC. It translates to CASSQDQAGPGRRNEQFF.

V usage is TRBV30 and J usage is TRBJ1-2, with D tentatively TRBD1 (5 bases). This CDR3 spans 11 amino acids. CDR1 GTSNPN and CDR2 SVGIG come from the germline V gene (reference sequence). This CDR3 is CAEGTAYGYTF. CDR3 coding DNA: TGTGCTGAAGGGACGGCGTATGGCTACACCTTC.

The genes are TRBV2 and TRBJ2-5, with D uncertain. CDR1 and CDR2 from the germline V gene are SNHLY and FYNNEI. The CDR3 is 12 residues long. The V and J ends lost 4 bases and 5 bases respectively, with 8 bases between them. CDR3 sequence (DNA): TGTGCCAGCAGTGTGTGGGTGGAGACCCAGTACTTC. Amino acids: CASSVWVETQYF.

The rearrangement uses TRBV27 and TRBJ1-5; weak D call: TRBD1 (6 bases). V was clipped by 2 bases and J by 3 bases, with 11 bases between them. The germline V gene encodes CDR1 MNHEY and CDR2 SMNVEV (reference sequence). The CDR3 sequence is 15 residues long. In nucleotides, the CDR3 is TGTGCCAGCAGTTTAAACAGGGACTTCAATCAGCCCCAGCATTTT. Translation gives CASSLNRDFNQPQHF.

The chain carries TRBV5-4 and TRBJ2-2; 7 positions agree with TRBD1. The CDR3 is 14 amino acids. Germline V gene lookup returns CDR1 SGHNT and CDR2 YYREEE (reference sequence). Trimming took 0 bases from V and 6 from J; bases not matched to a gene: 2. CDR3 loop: CASSLEGASGELFF. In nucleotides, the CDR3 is TGTGCCAGCAGCTTGGAGGGGGCATCCGGGGAGCTGTTTTTT.

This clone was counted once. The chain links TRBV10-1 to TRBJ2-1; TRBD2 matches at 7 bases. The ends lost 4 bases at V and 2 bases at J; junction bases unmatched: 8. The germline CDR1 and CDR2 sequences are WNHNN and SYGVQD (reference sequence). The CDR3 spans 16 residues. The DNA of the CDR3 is TGCGCCAGCAGTGCTACGGGAGGTGCCCCCTACAATGAGCAGTTCTTC. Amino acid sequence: CASSATGGAPYNEQFF.

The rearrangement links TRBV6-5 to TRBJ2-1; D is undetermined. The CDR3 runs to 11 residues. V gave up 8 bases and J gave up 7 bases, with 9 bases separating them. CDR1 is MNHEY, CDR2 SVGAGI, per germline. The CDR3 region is CASQYRNEQFF. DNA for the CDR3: TGTGCCAGCCAGTATCGGAATGAGCAGTTCTTC.

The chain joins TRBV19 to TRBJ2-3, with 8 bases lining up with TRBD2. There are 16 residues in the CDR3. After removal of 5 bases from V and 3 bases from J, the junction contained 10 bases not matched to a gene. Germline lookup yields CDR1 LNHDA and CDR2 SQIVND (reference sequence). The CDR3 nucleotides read TGTGCCAGTAGTCTTACAGCGGGAGAGGGGACAGATACGCAGTATTTT. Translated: CASSLTAGEGTDTQYF.

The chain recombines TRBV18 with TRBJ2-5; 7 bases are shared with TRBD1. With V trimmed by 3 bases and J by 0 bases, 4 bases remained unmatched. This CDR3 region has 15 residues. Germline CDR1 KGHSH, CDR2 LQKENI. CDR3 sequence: CASSPGTANQETQYF. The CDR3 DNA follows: TGTGCCAGCTCACCCGGGACAGCAAACCAAGAGACCCAGTACTTC.